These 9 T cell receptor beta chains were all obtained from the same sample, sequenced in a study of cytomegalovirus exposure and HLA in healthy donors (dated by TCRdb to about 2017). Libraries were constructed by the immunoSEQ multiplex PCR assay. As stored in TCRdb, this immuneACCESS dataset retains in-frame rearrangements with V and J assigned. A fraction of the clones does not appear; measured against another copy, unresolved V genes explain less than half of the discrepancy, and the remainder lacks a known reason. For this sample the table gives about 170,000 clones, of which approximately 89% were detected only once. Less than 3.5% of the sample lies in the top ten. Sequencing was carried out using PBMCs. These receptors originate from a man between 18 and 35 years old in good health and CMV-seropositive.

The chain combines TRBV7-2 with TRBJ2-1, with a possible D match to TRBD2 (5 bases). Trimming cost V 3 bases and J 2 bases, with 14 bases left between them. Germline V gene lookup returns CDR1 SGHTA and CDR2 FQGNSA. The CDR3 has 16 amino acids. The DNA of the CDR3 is TGTGCCAGCAGCTTGCCACTAGATCTCCCCTACAATGAGCAGTTCTTC. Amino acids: CASSLPLDLPYNEQFF.

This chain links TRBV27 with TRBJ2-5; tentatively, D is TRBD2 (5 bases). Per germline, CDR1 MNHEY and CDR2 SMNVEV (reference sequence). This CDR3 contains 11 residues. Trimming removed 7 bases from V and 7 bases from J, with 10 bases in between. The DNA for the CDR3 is TGTGCCAGCACCGGAGGAGGGACCCAGTACTTC. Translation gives CASTGGGTQYF.

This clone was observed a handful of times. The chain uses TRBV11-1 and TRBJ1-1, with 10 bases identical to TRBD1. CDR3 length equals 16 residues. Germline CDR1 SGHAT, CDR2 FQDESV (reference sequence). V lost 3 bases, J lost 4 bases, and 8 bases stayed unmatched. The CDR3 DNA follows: TGTGCCAGCAGCTTTTCCCCGGGACAGGGGCGCACTGAAGCTTTCTTT. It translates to CASSFSPGQGRTEAFF.

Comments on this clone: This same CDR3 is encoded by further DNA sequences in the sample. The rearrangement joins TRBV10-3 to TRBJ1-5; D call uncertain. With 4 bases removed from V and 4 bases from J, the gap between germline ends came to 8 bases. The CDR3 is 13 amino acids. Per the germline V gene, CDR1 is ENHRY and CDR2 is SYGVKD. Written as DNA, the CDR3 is TGTGCCATCAGTGGGGCACAGAATCAGCCCCAGCATTTT. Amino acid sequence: CAISGAQNQPQHF.

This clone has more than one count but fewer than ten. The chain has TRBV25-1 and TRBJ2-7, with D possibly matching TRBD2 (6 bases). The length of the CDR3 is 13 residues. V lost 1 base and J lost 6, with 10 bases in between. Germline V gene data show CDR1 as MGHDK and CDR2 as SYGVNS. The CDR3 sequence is CASSESRRGEQYF. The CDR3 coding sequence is TGTGCCAGCAGTGAATCGAGGCGGGGCGAGCAGTACTTC.

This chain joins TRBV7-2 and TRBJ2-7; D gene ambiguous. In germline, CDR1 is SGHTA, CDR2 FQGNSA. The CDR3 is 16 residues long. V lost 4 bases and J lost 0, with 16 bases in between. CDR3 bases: TGTGCCAGCAGCTCCCCAGACTCGCGAGCCTCCTACGAGCAGTACTTC. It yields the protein CASSSPDSRASYEQYF.

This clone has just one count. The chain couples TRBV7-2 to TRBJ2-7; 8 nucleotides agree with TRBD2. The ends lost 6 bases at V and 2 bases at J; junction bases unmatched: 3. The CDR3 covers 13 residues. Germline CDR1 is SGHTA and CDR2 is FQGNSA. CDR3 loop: CASRNSGAYEQYF. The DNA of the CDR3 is TGTGCCAGCAGGAATAGCGGGGCCTACGAGCAGTACTTC.

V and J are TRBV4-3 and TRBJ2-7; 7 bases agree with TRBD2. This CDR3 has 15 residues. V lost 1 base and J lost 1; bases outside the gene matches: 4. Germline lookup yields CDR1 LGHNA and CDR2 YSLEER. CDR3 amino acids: CASSQGWRGSYEQYF. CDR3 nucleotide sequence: TGCGCCAGCAGCCAAGGATGGCGGGGGTCCTACGAGCAGTACTTC.

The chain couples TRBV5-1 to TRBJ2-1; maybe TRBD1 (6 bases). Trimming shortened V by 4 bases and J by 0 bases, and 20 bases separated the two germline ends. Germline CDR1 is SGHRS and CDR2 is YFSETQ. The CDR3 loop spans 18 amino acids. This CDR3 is CASSQPPNRASSYNEQFF. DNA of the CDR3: TGCGCCAGCAGCCAACCCCCTAACAGGGCTAGCTCCTACAATGAGCAGTTCTTC.